This TCR beta chain was sequenced during a study of T-cell reconstitution after alpha-beta-depleted transplantation in children. Findings of the study overall: Reportedly, roughly two months post-transplant, alpha-beta T cells arose from several hundred expanded graft clones. One year after transplant, T-cell counts and diversity came mostly from newly produced T cells.

The V gene lost 3 bases and the J gene lost 1 base, with 6 bases spanning the gap. Germline V gene lookup returns CDR1 MDHEN and CDR2 SYDVKM. The CDR3 contains 13 residues. This clonotype was found many times. The antigen remains undetermined. Unique molecular identifiers were used to barcode this TCRbeta library. TCRdb ran MiXCR on the PCR reads and lists one entry per CDR3 protein. The sample has 330,000 or so distinct CDR3 sequences; over 9% are singletons. The sample was PBMCs, taken before TCRalphabeta/CD19-depleted stem cell transplant. The receptor was derived from a boy less than two years old with acute myeloid leukemia, due to receive a stem cell transplant. The gene calls are TRBV28 and TRBJ1-1; D gene unclear. The CDR3 DNA reads as TGTGCCAGCAGTTTGCGGTGGAACACTGAAGCTTTCTTT. The encoded protein is CASSLRWNTEAFF. The variable domain in full, with the rest retrieved from reference TRBV28 and TRBJ1-1, is DVKVTQSSRYLVKRTGEKVFLECVQDMDHENMFWYRQDPGLGLRLIYFSYDVKMKEKGDIPEGYSVSREKKERFSLILESASTNQTSMYLCASSLRWNTEAFFGQGTRLTVV.